This T cell receptor beta chain is from a study of cytomegalovirus exposure and HLA in healthy donors (TCRdb year 2017). Regarding the study in general: According to an earlier analysis of around 600 of the donors, about 190 million T cells yielded some 120 million unique TCR beta sequences and around 280 Gb of sequence data. About 300 gigabases of sequencing data and tens of millions of unique TCR sequences made up an early release that covered approximately 700 HLA-typed donors. Of the roughly 400 genotyped donors, about 80% fell in the genetic ancestry cluster associated with self-reported Caucasian donors. The aim of the study was to test whether cataloging public T cell receptors could identify signatures of past pathogen exposure. The study used immunosequencing to profile the T cell repertoires of several hundred subjects and linked those repertoires to cytomegalovirus serostatus. Besides the first cohort of around 700 subjects, a separate validation cohort made up of over 95 different subjects was used. High-throughput TCR immunosequencing, statistical association of individual TCRs with disease status, and machine learning were combined to predict cytomegalovirus infection status. To study patterns of TCR occurrence, a later analysis re-analyzed previously published TCR beta repertoires from hundreds of donors and added high-resolution HLA genotyping. Rather than drawing on any new phenotypic data, the later analysis identified candidate immune exposures from TCR beta sequences and the way those sequences occurred across donors. In an earlier analysis of roughly 580 of the donors, high-throughput TCR beta sequencing was used to judge whether each TCR beta V gene segment behaved as functional or pseudogenic. Alongside the repertoire data, information on donor age, sex, ethnicity and CMV serostatus was compiled. Genome-wide SNP genotypes for about 60% of the 666 donors were used in a later genetic analysis, which treated that subset as a discovery cohort. Every discovery cohort repertoire had been produced on one sequencing platform. HLA typing covered class I and class II loci at four-digit resolution. The number of donors typed differed by locus, with about 629-630 for A, B, C, DRB1 and DQB1, more than 500 for DQA1, 606 for DPA1, and about 450 for DPB1. Roughly 5 DR-DQ haplotypes were treated as single units for association and clustering because of strong linkage in the cohort. Among around 400 genotyped donors of the cohort, an average of around 250,000 unique TCR beta nucleotide sequences was sequenced per donor, of which 15% to 20% were non-productive. Overall results and qualifications from the work: A few of the identified cytomegalovirus-associated TCR beta chains were confirmed in vitro to be specific for cytomegalovirus antigens. The authors suggested that the approach could potentially be extended to other disease states and immunological phenotypes. Because the 87-base-pair reads could not distinguish some IMGT-functional V segments, including TRBV6-2 and TRBV6-3, those segments were excluded. In an earlier analysis of under 600 of the donors, most TCR beta V segments were observed in productive rearrangements about 90% or about 30% of the time, broadly matching IMGT annotations. The cohort was sequenced for TCR beta chains only, and without alpha or paired-chain data the features that could be detected were limited. Linkage disequilibrium might explain the correlated functional status among segregating V segments, but an unknown experimental factor could not be excluded. In a later analysis, several top co-occurrence clusters were reported to appear linked to parvovirus B19, influenza, CMV and Epstein-Barr virus. Sequencing depth was assumed to be roughly uniform across donors in the presence/absence analyses, though that assumption may not hold. When HLA alleles, especially DR and DQ, strongly co-occurred, TCR associations were difficult to assign to individual alleles. A further reported finding was that TCR beta sequences accurately predicted the HLA-A and HLA-B alleles for most subjects in the first cohort. While some public TCRs were present in many individuals, most TCR sequences turned up only very rarely across donors. In a later analysis, HLA-associated TCR beta chains showed more clonal expansion and lower generation probabilities than non-associated chains that were equally common. The classifier was reported to diagnose cytomegalovirus status with high specificity and sensitivity in both the original cohort and the validation cohort. In a later analysis, about 16,000 TCR beta sequences were associated with specific HLA alleles at a false discovery rate of 0.05. A later genetic analysis reported fewer N-insertions in productive TCRs among donors in an Asian-associated ancestry cluster than the roughly 690-donor mean. Because some donors lacked HLA typing at each locus, the association tests relied only on the typed subset. A group of highly shared sequence variants was considered likely to be a technical artifact of the sequencing pipeline. A later analysis found that TCR association rates varied across HLA loci, with DRB1 alleles showing the most associated TCRs and HLA-C alleles the fewest. The study gave a list of 150 to 200 TCR beta chains associated with cytomegalovirus. The only immune exposure information available for the cohort was CMV serostatus. Because counts were too low, seventeen rarely observed V segments, including chromosome 9 orphons, were excluded from the earlier analysis of roughly 580 of the donors. V-gene and J-gene trimming of TCR beta chains was associated with a missense DCLRE1C variant in a later genetic analysis, and the association was replicated in an independent cohort. In a later analysis, most CMV-associated TCR beta chains were found to appear HLA-restricted, with HLA associations seemingly driven largely by CMV exposure.

The CDR3 measures 15 amino acids from cysteine to phenylalanine. Of all the DNA, just the CDR3 is kept, 45 bases in frame from base 1. The germline ends are 12 bases apart after V is trimmed by 0 bases and J by 3 bases. CDR1 and CDR2 were assigned from the germline V gene as SGDLS and YYNGEE. A note on this clone: Its antigen specificity is not known. Per-base quality was not reported, and no clone a single base away is much larger than it.

The cohort comprised more than 550 healthy bone marrow donors. At the time of sampling, all cohort members were nominally healthy, though unrecorded immune exposures were likely present. The donor tested CMV seronegative, placing the donor among the approximately 400 seronegative members of the cohort. A peripheral blood sample was provided by each donor, and peripheral blood mononuclear cells were used for TCR beta sequencing. Genomic DNA was extracted from the blood cell samples with the Qiagen DNeasy Blood Extraction Kit. The receptor library was made with the immunoSEQ multiplex PCR assay. For the multiplex PCR, a mixture combining 60 forward primers for TCR Vbeta segments and 13 reverse primers for TCR Jbeta segments was used. Amplification of the CDR3 region of rearranged TCR beta genes was performed with a multiplex PCR assay on genomic DNA. The amplified TCR beta libraries were sequenced on the Illumina HiSeq System as 87-base-pair reads. The authors' analysis ran thus. In a later analysis, some 80 million unique TCR beta chains were counted across the roughly 670 repertoires, and about 9.9 million of these chains were shared by at least two donors. Raw reads were error-corrected and collapsed into unique sequences with a nearest-neighbor algorithm that merged closely related sequences to remove PCR and sequencing errors. Alignment of CDR3 sequences to IMGT reference sequences was used to assign V, D and J gene segments. For a sequence to be retained, a match of at least six nucleotides to both a V gene segment and a J gene segment was required. A rearrangement was called productive if the CDR3 had no stop codons and remained in frame with V and J, and every other rearrangement was called non-productive. CDR3 was defined according to IMGT convention as the region running from the second conserved V-encoded cysteine to the conserved J-encoded phenylalanine. Sequences without an unambiguous match to a single V gene segment were excluded from the earlier analysis of about 600 of the donors. In an earlier analysis of 587 of the donors, a V segment was called functional when productive rearrangements were above 56.7%, and segregating when the standard deviation between donors exceeded 5%. To diagnose cytomegalovirus status from the catalog of TCR beta chain sequences, a statistical classification framework was built. In a later analysis, V and J genes were assigned by comparing TCR nucleotide sequences against IMGT/GENE-DB human TR gene sequences. Using the TCRdist pipeline, a later analysis assigned CDR3 sequences along with most-parsimonious VDJ recombination scenarios. In a later analysis, each TCR beta chain was defined by its CDR3 amino acid sequence together with its V-gene family, and reads without a unique V-gene family were excluded. In a later analysis, approximately 590 highly shared, low-generation-probability nucleotide sequences were removed to address suspected cross-contamination and a sequencing artifact. For each public chain, a later analysis derived a clonal expansion index from normalized ranks of inferred template counts within each repertoire. In a later analysis, generation probabilities were computed using a VDJ recombination model fitted to out-of-frame rearrangements, and the results were checked against IGoR. Hypergeometric tests were used in a later analysis to score TCR-TCR, TCR-HLA and TCR-CMV co-occurrence, with a repertoire-size bias correction applied to the TCR pairs. False discovery rates were estimated in a later analysis by permuting HLA or CMV assignments 20 times. In a later analysis, co-occurring TCRs were grouped using DBSCAN, with TCRdist sequence similarity added in when clustering inside HLA-allele-positive subsets. Repertoires with fewer than 30,000 or more than 120,000 public chains were left out of co-occurrence clustering, as were a few repertoires with anomalous nucleotide sharing. TCRdb mirrors the immuneACCESS table, restricted to in-frame sequences. Some clones are absent from its copies; in checked studies, under half trace to an unresolved V gene, and the reason for the others is unknown. Clone size and V and J calls were adopted from that table, with D and trimming inferred from the DNA. The sample profile shows about 160,000 clones; approximately 80% of them were found once. 0.95% to 1.5% of the sample is in the top ten clones.

The rearrangement combines TRBV9 with TRBJ2-5, and possibly TRBD2, on 5 matching bases. Source material: PBMCs. The source of this sequence is a woman between 50 and 59 years old in good health and CMV-seronegative. The CDR3: CASSVVKGAKETQYF. The DNA reads as follows: TGTGCCAGCAGCGTAGTTAAGGGAGCCAAAGAGACCCAGTACTTC.